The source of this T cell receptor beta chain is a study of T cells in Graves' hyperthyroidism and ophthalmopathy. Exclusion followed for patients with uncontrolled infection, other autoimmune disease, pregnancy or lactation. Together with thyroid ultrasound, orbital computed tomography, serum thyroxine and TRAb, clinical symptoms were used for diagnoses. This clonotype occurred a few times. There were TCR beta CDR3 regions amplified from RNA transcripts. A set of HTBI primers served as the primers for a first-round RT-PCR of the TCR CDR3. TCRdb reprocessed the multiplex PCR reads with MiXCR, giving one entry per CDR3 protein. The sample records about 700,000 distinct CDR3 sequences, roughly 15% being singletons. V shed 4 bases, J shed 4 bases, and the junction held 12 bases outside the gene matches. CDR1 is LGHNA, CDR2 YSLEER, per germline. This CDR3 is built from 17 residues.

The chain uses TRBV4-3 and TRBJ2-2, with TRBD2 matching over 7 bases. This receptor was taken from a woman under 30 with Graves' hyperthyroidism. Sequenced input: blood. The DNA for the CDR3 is TGCGCCAGCAGCCCCCTCGCGGGGGTTTGGAGCACCGGGGAGCTGTTTTTT. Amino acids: CASSPLAGVWSTGELFF.